This TCR beta chain was identified during a study of CD8+ T cells in alopecia areata. Whole-study context: Treated individuals took tofacitinib by mouth, 5 to 10 mg twice daily.

Notes on the study in general: Scalp lesions, especially in alopecia totalis/universalis, had higher clonality than normal scalp. Persistence during tofacitinib was seen for many expanded lesional clones in scalp and blood. With just one nonresponder, it is still uncertain whether baseline CD8+ expansion relates to response.

This clone was counted a single time. The antigen remains undetermined. Reverse transcription of extracted RNA yielded cDNA, which provided the sequencing template. The table came from immunoSEQ multiplex PCR; TCRdb's copy has only in-frame clones and leaves some out. The repertoire holds some 100,000 clones, with 60% as singletons. Regarding treatment: oral pan-JAK inhibitor, 5-10 mg twice daily. CDR1 is GTSNPN, CDR2 SVGIG, per germline (reference sequence). The CDR3 sequence is 13 residues long. V lost 2 bases and J lost 6; bases outside the gene matches: 7. The sequence came from a human donor with alopecia areata. This sequence joins TRBV30 and TRBJ2-7; 7 positions agree with TRBD2. The sample in question was CD8+ T cells sorted from blood, obtained between weeks 55 and 65, from a patient treated with tofacitinib. The CDR3 nucleotides read TGTGCCTGGAGTCACGGGGGGAGTGGCGAGCAGTACTTC. The encoded protein is CAWSHGGSGEQYF.